Listed here are 25 T cell receptor beta chains from one sample, sequenced in a study of blood T cell repertoires in COVID-19. The table came from immunoSEQ multiplex PCR; TCRdb's copy has only in-frame clones and leaves some out. The sample lists some 80,000 clones, around 83% seen once, with around 9.7% in the top ten. Sequencing was done on a sample of peripheral blood. The receptors originated from a human donor in a cohort sampled during active COVID-19.

The gene calls are TRBV4-2 and TRBJ2-1; a possible D gene is TRBD2 (7 bases). V was clipped by 4 bases and J by 7 bases, with 14 bases between them. CDR1 is LGHNA and CDR2 is YNFKEQ in the germline V gene. The CDR3 consists of 14 residues. CDR3 sequence reads: CASSPRTRGNEQFF. The CDR3 coding sequence is TGTGCCAGCAGCCCCAGGACTAGGGGGAATGAGCAGTTCTTC.

The rearrangement joins TRBV11-3 to TRBJ2-7, with 8 nucleotides matching TRBD1. J gave up 4 bases and V 1 base, and 9 bases lay outside the gene matches. Germline CDR1 is SGHNT and CDR2 is YENEEA. The length of the CDR3 is 16 residues. This CDR3 reads CASSLVWAGGIYEQYF. The DNA for the CDR3 is TGTGCCAGCAGCTTAGTTTGGGCAGGGGGCATATACGAGCAGTACTTC.

Only a few counts were recorded for this clone. This sequence joins TRBV2 and TRBJ2-2; 11 nucleotides align to TRBD2. CDR3 length equals 20 residues. Trimming removed 3 bases from V and 0 bases from J; junction bases left unmatched: 12. Germline V CDR1 and CDR2: SNHLY, FYNNEI. The CDR3 DNA is TGTGCCAGCAGTGAGGAGGGGTTCGGGGGACTAGCGGCGAACACCGGGGAGCTGTTTTTT. Amino acids: CASSEEGFGGLAANTGELFF.

The chain joins TRBV19 to TRBJ2-7; D is perhaps TRBD1 (6 bases). Germline CDR1 reads LNHDA; CDR2 reads SQIVND (reference sequence). The CDR3 spans 13 residues. V shed 10 bases and J shed 4 bases, with 17 bases lying between them. CDR3 region: CATSEMRGYEQYF. As DNA, the CDR3 is TGTGCCACCTCCGAAATGAGGGGGTACGAGCAGTACTTC.

The chain joins TRBV19 to TRBJ1-1; 9 bases are shared with TRBD1. V lost 6 bases and J lost 5; bases outside the gene matches: 10. The V gene's germline CDR1 is LNHDA and CDR2 SQIVND (reference sequence). The CDR3 totals 15 residues. This CDR3 reads CASSTIGTGRTEAFF. The CDR3 DNA follows: TGTGCCAGTAGCACCATTGGGACAGGGCGGACTGAAGCTTTCTTT.

V is TRBV3-1 (or the pseudogene TRBV3-2) and J is TRBJ2-5, with 7 bases lining up with TRBD2. This CDR3 region has 14 residues. With 3 bases clipped from V and 5 bases from J, the junction kept 6 bases outside the gene matches. Germline CDR1 is LGHDT and CDR2 is YNNKEL (reference sequence). This CDR3 reads CASSQGQAGETQYF. Here the CDR3 DNA reads TGTGCCAGCAGCCAGGGTCAAGCGGGGGAGACCCAGTACTTC.

The gene calls are TRBV5-1 and TRBJ2-3, with D maybe TRBD2 (6 bases). V dropped 4 bases and J dropped 0 bases, with 9 bases sitting between them. This CDR3 comprises 14 residues. Germline V CDR1 and CDR2: SGHRS, YFSETQ. CDR3 coding DNA: TGCGCCAGCAGCGCTAGCGTGAGCACAGATACGCAGTATTTT. Translation gives CASSASVSTDTQYF. Full variable domain (rest looked up from reference TRBV5-1 and TRBJ2-3): KAGVTQTPRYLIKTRGQQVTLSCSPISGHRSVSWYQQTPGQGLQFLFEYFSETQRNKGNFPGRFSGRQFSNSRSEMNVSTLELGDSALYLCASSASVSTDTQYFGPGTRLTVL.

This clone has just a few counts. V and J are TRBV6-5 and TRBJ2-2, with a tentative D call TRBD1 (5 bases). Trimming shortened V by 10 bases and J by 4 bases, and 19 bases separated the two germline ends. The CDR3 sequence is 15 residues long. Looked up from germline, CDR1 is MNHEY and CDR2 is SVGAGI. CDR3 nucleotide sequence: TGTGCCACCCAAGGGGTACCGAACCCCACCGGGGAGCTGTTTTTT. Protein sequence: CATQGVPNPTGELFF.

The V call is TRBV7-7, the J call TRBJ2-1; 8 nucleotides agree with TRBD2. The germline CDR1 and CDR2 sequences are SSHAT and FNYEAQ (reference sequence). This CDR3 region has 18 residues. V lost 1 base, J lost 0 bases, and 8 bases stayed unmatched. CDR3 residues: CASSLGVPGGSSYNEQFF. The CDR3 nucleotides are TGTGCCAGCAGCTTAGGGGTCCCGGGAGGGAGCTCCTACAATGAGCAGTTCTTC.

The chain employs TRBV4-2 and TRBJ2-2, with 10 bases fitting TRBD2. The J segment lost 5 bases and the V segment lost 4 bases, leaving 10 bases of the junction unmatched. The germline CDR1 and CDR2 sequences are LGHNA and YNFKEQ. The CDR3 is 17 residues long. CDR3 nucleotides: TGTGCCAGCAGCCCCCCCACGGGACTAGCGTTTACCGGGGAGCTGTTTTTT. Residues: CASSPPTGLAFTGELFF.

The J gene is TRBJ1-5, the V gene TRBV19, with a possible D match to TRBD1 (6 bases). Trimming shortened V by 6 bases and J by 0 bases, and 12 bases separated the two germline ends. This CDR3 is built from 15 residues. Per the germline V gene, CDR1 is LNHDA and CDR2 is SQIVND (reference sequence). CDR3 loop: CASRTQGPSNQPQHF. In DNA form, the CDR3 reads TGTGCCAGTAGGACTCAGGGGCCTAGCAATCAGCCCCAGCATTTT. The complete variable domain, with remaining parts taken from reference TRBV19 and TRBJ1-5, reads DGGITQSPKYLFRKEGQNVTLSCEQNLNHDAMYWYRQDPGQGLRLIYYSQIVNDFQKGDIAEGYSVSREKKESFPLTVTSAQKNPTAFYLCASRTQGPSNQPQHFGDGTRLSIL.

This chain links TRBV13 with TRBJ2-4, with 9 bases fitting TRBD2. Per the germline V gene, CDR1 is PRHDT and CDR2 is FYEKMQ (reference sequence). J was trimmed by 7 bases and V by 1 base; bases with no gene match: 2. The CDR3 sequence is 14 residues long. The CDR3 DNA follows: TGTGCCAGCAGCTTAGCTAGCGGGGTTAACATTCAGTACTTC. Protein sequence: CASSLASGVNIQYF.

Only a few counts were recorded for this clone. The chain employs TRBV3-1 (or the pseudogene TRBV3-2) and TRBJ2-1; 11 bases are a match to TRBD2. Trimming cost V 4 bases and J 8 bases; bases outside gene matches: 10. The germline CDR1 and CDR2 sequences are LGHDT and YNNKEL (reference sequence). The CDR3 spans 16 residues. CDR3 DNA: TGTGCCAGCAGCCCACAGGCTAGCGGGGGGCCCCATGAGCAGTTCTTC. Protein: CASSPQASGGPHEQFF.

The CDR3 is CAISESARSENNEQFF. The DNA for the CDR3 is TGTGCCATCAGTGAGTCAGCCAGGTCGGAAAACAATGAGCAGTTCTTC. The chain couples TRBV10-3 to TRBJ2-1, with D hard to call. The CDR3 is 16 residues long. Trimming removed 0 bases at V and 5 bases at J, with 14 bases between. CDR1 and CDR2 (germline): ENHRY, SYGVKD.

This clone was observed a handful of times. The chain is built from TRBV6-1 and TRBJ1-1; the D gene is possibly TRBD1 (6 bases). CDR1 and CDR2 from the germline V gene are MNHNS and SASEGT. Trimming stripped 6 bases from V and 0 bases from J, with 11 bases between. This CDR3 comprises 14 residues. CDR3 loop: CASSEGGMNTEAFF. The CDR3 DNA reads TGTGCCAGCAGCGAGGGGGGGATGAACACTGAAGCTTTCTTT.

This chain connects TRBV15 to TRBJ2-3; TRBD2 might be the D (7 bases). V was shortened by 4 bases and J by 8 bases, with 19 bases between the two germline ends. The CDR3 consists of 15 residues. Germline CDR1 LNHNV, CDR2 YYDKDF (reference sequence). CDR3 residues: CATSKEGGAGATQYF. CDR3 nucleotides: TGTGCCACCAGCAAAGAAGGGGGGGCGGGAGCTACGCAGTATTTT.

The rearrangement uses TRBV10-3 and TRBJ1-1; D is unclear. Trimming pared 7 bases from V and 1 base from J, leaving 13 bases between. The CDR3 length is 14 residues. The V gene's germline CDR1 is ENHRY and CDR2 SYGVKD. This chain's CDR3 is CAIKLDVANTEAFF. In nucleotides, the CDR3 is TGTGCCATCAAACTAGACGTAGCGAACACTGAAGCTTTCTTT.

This clone was recorded only once. The rearrangement uses TRBV5-1 and TRBJ2-5, with 8 bases identical to TRBD1. Germline lookup yields CDR1 SGHRS and CDR2 YFSETQ. This CDR3 is built from 16 residues. V was pared by 0 bases and J by 4 bases, with 8 bases of the junction left unmatched. Written as DNA, the CDR3 is TGCGCCAGCAGCTTGGCTCCGGGACAGGAATCAGAGACCCAGTACTTC. Amino acid sequence: CASSLAPGQESETQYF.

This chain connects TRBV19 to TRBJ2-1; 8 bases line up with TRBD1. The length of the CDR3 is 17 residues. Trimming cost V 4 bases and J 5 bases; bases outside gene matches: 13. CDR1 LNHDA and CDR2 SQIVND come from the germline V gene (reference sequence). The CDR3 coding sequence is TGTGCCAGTAGTACCTTGACAGGGGAAGGTACTCACAATGAGCAGTTCTTC. Its translation is CASSTLTGEGTHNEQFF.

This chain joins TRBV6-5 and TRBJ1-5, with a weak D call TRBD1 (5 bases). V was cut by 2 bases and J by 7 bases, with 15 bases left in between. The V gene's germline CDR1 is MNHEY and CDR2 SVGAGI. This CDR3 has 15 amino acids. The CDR3 protein is CASSYDRQGGQPQHF. CDR3 DNA sequence: TGTGCCAGCAGTTACGATCGGCAGGGTGGCCAGCCCCAGCATTTT.

The chain carries TRBV28 and TRBJ1-4; 8 nucleotides match TRBD1. V shed 4 bases and J 7 bases; nucleotides not matched to a gene: 8. The CDR3 has 15 residues. Germline lookup yields CDR1 MDHEN and CDR2 SYDVKM. The CDR3: CASSYPGTGGEKLFF. CDR3 sequence (DNA): TGTGCCAGCAGTTACCCCGGGACAGGTGGTGAAAAACTGTTTTTT.

This rearrangement joins TRBV3-1 (or the pseudogene TRBV3-2) to TRBJ1-4; 10 bases agree with TRBD1. V gave up 5 bases and J gave up 7 bases; unmatched junction bases: 4. CDR1 and CDR2 (germline): LGHDT, YNNKEL (reference sequence). This CDR3 contains 14 residues. CDR3 in DNA: TGTGCCAGCAGCGACAGGGGGCTAAGTGAAAAACTGTTTTTT. It is translated as CASSDRGLSEKLFF.

This clone showed up just once. V and J are TRBV4-2 and TRBJ2-7, with a tentative D call TRBD1 (5 bases). This CDR3 region has 18 residues. The germline V gene has CDR1 LGHNA and CDR2 YNFKEQ. V gave up 3 bases and J gave up 5 bases, with 26 bases separating them. The CDR3 sequence: CASSQSPSSVGTGNEQYF. CDR3 nucleotide sequence: TGTGCCAGCAGCCAGTCCCCCTCCTCGGTGGGAACAGGTAACGAGCAGTACTTC.

V usage is TRBV6-1 and J usage is TRBJ2-7, with TRBD2 matching 8 bases. The CDR3 is 14 residues long. Unmatched junction bases numbered 5, after V lost 2 bases and J lost 5 bases. The germline V gene has CDR1 MNHNS and CDR2 SASEGT. Written as DNA, the CDR3 is TGTGCCAGCAGTGAATCGGGAGGGCCCGACGAGCAGTACTTC. It encodes CASSESGGPDEQYF.

The chain joins TRBV7-2 to TRBJ2-1, with TRBD2 as a possible D gene (5 bases). Trimming removed 1 base at V and 9 bases at J, with 7 bases between. This CDR3 comprises 12 residues. The V gene's germline CDR1 is SGHTA and CDR2 FQGNSA. The CDR3 DNA reads as TGTGCCAGCAGCTTAGGACGGGGTGAGCAGTTCTTC. This sequence encodes CASSLGRGEQFF.